The sequence of this T cell receptor (beta chain) was determined in a study of cytomegalovirus exposure and HLA in healthy donors. The CDR3 runs to 11 residues. V was pared by 8 bases and J by 7 bases, with 12 bases between. From germline, CDR1 is MNHEY and CDR2 SMNVEV (reference sequence). PCR primers comprised 60 Vbeta and 13 Jbeta primers. Profiling relied on immunoSEQ multiplex PCR, and the TCRdb table lists in-frame clones only, not all of them. The sample includes tens of thousands of clones, around four fifths of them seen just once. The chain links TRBV27 to TRBJ2-7; unclear D gene. The TCR sequence derives from a woman in her 40s in good health and CMV-seronegative. Source material: PBMCs. This CDR3 is CASGPVLEQYF. CDR3 DNA sequence: TGTGCCAGCGGGCCTGTATTAGAGCAGTACTTC.